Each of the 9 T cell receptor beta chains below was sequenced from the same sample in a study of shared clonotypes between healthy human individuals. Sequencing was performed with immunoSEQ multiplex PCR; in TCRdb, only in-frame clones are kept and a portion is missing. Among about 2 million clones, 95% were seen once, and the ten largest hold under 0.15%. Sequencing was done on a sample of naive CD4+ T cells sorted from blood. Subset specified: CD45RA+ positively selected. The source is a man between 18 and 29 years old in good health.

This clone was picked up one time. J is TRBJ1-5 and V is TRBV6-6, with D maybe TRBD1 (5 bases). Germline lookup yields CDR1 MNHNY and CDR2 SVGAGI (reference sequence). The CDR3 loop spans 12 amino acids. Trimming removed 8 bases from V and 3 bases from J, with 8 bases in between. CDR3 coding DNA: TGTGCCAGCGGGGGAGTCAATCAGCCCCAGCATTTT. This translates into CASGGVNQPQHF.

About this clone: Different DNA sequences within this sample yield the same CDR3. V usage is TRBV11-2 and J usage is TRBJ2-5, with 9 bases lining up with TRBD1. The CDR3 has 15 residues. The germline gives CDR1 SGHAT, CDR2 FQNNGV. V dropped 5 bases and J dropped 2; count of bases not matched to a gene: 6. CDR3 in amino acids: CASSLGTGYQETQYF. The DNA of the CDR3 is TGTGCCAGCAGCCTTGGGACAGGGTATCAAGAGACCCAGTACTTC.

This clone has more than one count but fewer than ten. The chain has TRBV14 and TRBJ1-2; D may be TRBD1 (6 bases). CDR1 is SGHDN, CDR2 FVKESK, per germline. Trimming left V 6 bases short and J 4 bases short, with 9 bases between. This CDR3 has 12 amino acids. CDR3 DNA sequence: TGTGCCAGCAGTGCAGGGGTCTATGGCTACACCTTC. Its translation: CASSAGVYGYTF.

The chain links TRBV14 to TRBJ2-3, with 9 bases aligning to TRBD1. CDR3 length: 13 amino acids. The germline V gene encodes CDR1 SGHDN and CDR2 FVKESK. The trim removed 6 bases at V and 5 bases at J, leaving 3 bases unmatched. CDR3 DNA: TGTGCCAGCAGGCGACAGGGGGTAGATACGCAGTATTTT. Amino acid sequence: CASRRQGVDTQYF. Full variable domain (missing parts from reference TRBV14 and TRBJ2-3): EAGVTQFPSHSVIEKGQTVTLRCDPISGHDNLYWYRRVMGKEIKFLLHFVKESKQDESGMPNNRFLAERTGGTYSTLKVQPAELEDSGVYFCASRRQGVDTQYFGPGTRLTVL.

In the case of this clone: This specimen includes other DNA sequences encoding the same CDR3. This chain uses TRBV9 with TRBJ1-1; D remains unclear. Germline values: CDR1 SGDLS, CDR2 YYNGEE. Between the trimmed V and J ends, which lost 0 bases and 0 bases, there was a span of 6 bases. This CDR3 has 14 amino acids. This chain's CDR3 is CASSVGPLNTEAFF. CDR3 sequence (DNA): TGTGCCAGCAGCGTAGGTCCTTTGAACACTGAAGCTTTCTTT.

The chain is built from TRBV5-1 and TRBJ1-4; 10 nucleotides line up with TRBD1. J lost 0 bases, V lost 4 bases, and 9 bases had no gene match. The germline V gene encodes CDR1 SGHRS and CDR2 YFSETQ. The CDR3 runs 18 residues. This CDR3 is CASSHRMGQGTTNEKLFF. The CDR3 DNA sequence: TGCGCCAGCAGCCACCGTATGGGACAGGGGACAACTAATGAAAAACTGTTTTTT.

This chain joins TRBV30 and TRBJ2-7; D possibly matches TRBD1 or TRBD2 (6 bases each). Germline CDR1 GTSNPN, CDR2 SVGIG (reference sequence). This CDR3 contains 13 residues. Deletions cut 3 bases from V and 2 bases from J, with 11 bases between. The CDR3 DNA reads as TGTGCCTGGAGGGGGGGCGGAACCTACGAGCAGTACTTC. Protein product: CAWRGGGTYEQYF.

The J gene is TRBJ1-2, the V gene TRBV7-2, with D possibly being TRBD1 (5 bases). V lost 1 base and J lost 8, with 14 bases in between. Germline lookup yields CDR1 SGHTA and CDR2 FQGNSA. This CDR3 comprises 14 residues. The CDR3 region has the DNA TGTGCCAGCAGCTTAGTAGGGGTGCTAGGCGGCTACACCTTC. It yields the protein CASSLVGVLGGYTF.

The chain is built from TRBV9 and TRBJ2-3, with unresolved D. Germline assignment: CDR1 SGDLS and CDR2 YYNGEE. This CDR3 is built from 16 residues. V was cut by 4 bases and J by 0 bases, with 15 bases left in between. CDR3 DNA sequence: TGTGCCAGCAGCCAAGGCGGCTATACTAGCACAGATACGCAGTATTTT. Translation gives CASSQGGYTSTDTQYF.